Listed here is a single T cell receptor (beta chain). This clone's antigen is unknown. The record has no base qualities; no much larger clone is one base away. The entry originates in a study of cytomegalovirus exposure and HLA in healthy donors (dated by TCRdb to 2017 to 2019). General notes on the study: An earlier analysis of roughly 630 of the donors reported 276 Gb of sequence data and around 120 million unique TCR beta sequences from 150 million to 200 million T cells. The study used immunosequencing to profile the T cell repertoires of about 670 subjects and linked those repertoires to cytomegalovirus serostatus. Rather than using new phenotypic data, the later analysis identified candidate immune exposures from TCR beta sequences and from how often those sequences occurred across donors. Because of strong linkage in the cohort, roughly five DR-DQ haplotypes were treated as single units for association and clustering. All discovery cohort repertoires had been generated using a single sequencing platform. Typing coverage differed by locus: A, B, C, DRB1 and DQB1 were typed in roughly 620-640 donors, DQA1 in roughly 510, DPA1 in 600 to 610, and DPB1 in just under 490. The study combined high-throughput TCR immunosequencing, statistical association of individual TCRs with disease status, and machine learning to predict cytomegalovirus infection status. An early release covering roughly 640 HLA-typed donors comprised about 310 gigabases of sequencing data and around 80 million unique TCR sequences. The study was designed to test whether signatures of past pathogen exposure could be identified by cataloging public T cell receptors. HLA typing covered class I and class II loci at four-digit resolution. In a later genetic analysis, genome-wide SNP genotypes for about three fifths of the roughly 670 donors were used, and that subset was treated as a discovery cohort. Among the roughly 400 genotyped donors, about 85% belonged to the genetic ancestry cluster associated with self-reported Caucasian donors. In an earlier analysis of over 550 of the donors, high-throughput TCR beta sequencing was used to judge whether each TCR beta V gene segment behaved as functional or pseudogenic. Besides the first cohort of 666 subjects, a separate validation cohort made up of 120 different subjects was used. Donor age, sex, ethnicity and CMV serostatus were collected together with the repertoire data. A later analysis re-examined previously published TCR beta repertoires from roughly 650 donors and added high-resolution HLA genotyping to investigate patterns of TCR occurrence. Among about 400 genotyped donors of the cohort, an average of approximately 240,000 unique TCR beta nucleotide sequences was sequenced per donor, of which about 18% were non-productive.

The cohort was made up of about 610 healthy bone marrow donors. All cohort members were sampled while nominally healthy, although unrecorded immune exposures were likely present. The donor was CMV seronegative and belonged to the group of more than 300 seronegative cohort members. A peripheral blood sample was provided by each donor, and peripheral blood mononuclear cells were used for TCR beta sequencing. The Qiagen DNeasy Blood Extraction Kit was used to extract genomic DNA from the blood cell samples. Receptor amplification or capture employed the immunoSEQ multiplex PCR assay. For the multiplex PCR, a mixture combining 60 forward primers for TCR Vbeta segments and 13 reverse primers for TCR Jbeta segments was used. A multiplex PCR assay on genomic DNA amplified the CDR3 region of rearranged TCR beta genes. Amplified TCR beta libraries were sequenced as 87-base-pair reads on the Illumina HiSeq System. In the source study's methods: A later analysis tallied approximately 87 million unique TCR beta chains across the 610 or so repertoires, and approximately 12 million of those chains were shared by two or more donors. Raw reads were error-corrected and collapsed into unique sequences with a nearest-neighbor algorithm that merged closely related sequences to remove PCR and sequencing errors. To assign V, D and J gene segments, CDR3 sequences were aligned to IMGT reference sequences. For a sequence to be retained, a match of at least six nucleotides to both a V gene segment and a J gene segment was required. A rearrangement counted as productive if the CDR3 had no stop codons and remained in frame with V and J, and every other rearrangement counted as non-productive. Following IMGT convention, CDR3 was defined as the stretch from the second conserved V-encoded cysteine up to the conserved J-encoded phenylalanine. The earlier analysis of 450 to 750 of the donors excluded any sequence lacking an unambiguous match to a single V gene segment. An earlier analysis of several hundred of the donors called V segments functional above 56.7% productive rearrangements and segregating when the between-donor standard deviation exceeded 5%. A statistical classification framework was built to diagnose cytomegalovirus status from the catalog of TCR beta chain sequences. In a later analysis, V and J genes were assigned by comparing TCR nucleotide sequences against IMGT/GENE-DB human TR gene sequences. The TCRdist pipeline was used in a later analysis to assign CDR3 sequences and most-parsimonious VDJ recombination scenarios. A later analysis defined each TCR beta chain by its CDR3 amino acid sequence plus V-gene family, and excluded reads lacking a unique V-gene family. As a way to deal with suspected cross-contamination and a sequencing artifact, a later analysis dropped hundreds of nucleotide sequences that were highly shared and had low generation probability. For each public chain, a later analysis derived a clonal expansion index from normalized ranks of inferred template counts within each repertoire. In a later analysis, generation probabilities were computed using a VDJ recombination model fitted to out-of-frame rearrangements, and the results were checked against IGoR. Hypergeometric tests were used in a later analysis to score TCR-TCR, TCR-HLA and TCR-CMV co-occurrence, with a repertoire-size bias correction applied to the TCR pairs. In a later analysis, false discovery rates were estimated by permuting HLA or CMV assignments 20 times. In a later analysis, co-occurring TCRs were grouped using DBSCAN, and TCRdist sequence similarity was added for clustering within HLA-allele-positive subsets. Co-occurrence clustering excluded repertoires with fewer than 30,000 or more than 120,000 public chains, plus five with anomalous nucleotide sharing. Held by TCRdb, this immuneACCESS table contains in-frame sequences only and omits some clones. Under half of the omission traces to an unresolved V gene where checked; the cause of the rest is unknown. V, J and clone size are those of that table, while D and trimming were read from the DNA. For this sample there are about 35,000 clones; 75% to 90% appear just once. The top ten hold under 6.5% of the sample.

What the work shows at the level of the full study, not this receptor alone: Because counts were too low, 15 to 20 rarely observed V segments, including chromosome 9 orphons, were excluded from the earlier analysis of around 640 of the donors. A further reported finding was that TCR beta sequences accurately predicted the HLA-A and HLA-B alleles for most subjects in the first cohort. A later analysis found that most CMV-associated TCR beta chains appeared HLA-restricted, with HLA associations seemingly driven largely by CMV exposure. In a later analysis, HLA-associated TCR beta chains showed more clonal expansion and lower generation probabilities than non-associated chains that were equally common. Strong co-occurrence of HLA alleles, especially DR and DQ, made assigning TCR associations to individual alleles difficult. The classifier was reported to diagnose cytomegalovirus status with high specificity and sensitivity in both the original and validation cohorts. In a later genetic analysis, fewer N-insertions in productive TCRs were reported among donors in an Asian-associated ancestry cluster than the approximately 710-donor mean. Because HLA typing was missing for some donors at each locus, association tests included only the typed subset. According to a later analysis, parvovirus B19, influenza, CMV and Epstein-Barr virus appeared linked to several top co-occurrence clusters. A later analysis found that TCR association rates varied across HLA loci, with DRB1 alleles showing the most associated TCRs and HLA-C alleles the fewest. While some public TCRs were present in many individuals, most TCR sequences turned up only very rarely across donors. The study gave a list of about 170 TCR beta chains associated with cytomegalovirus. Three of the identified cytomegalovirus-associated TCR beta chains were confirmed in vitro to be specific for cytomegalovirus antigens. V-gene and J-gene trimming of TCR beta chains was associated with a missense DCLRE1C variant in a later genetic analysis, and the association was replicated in an independent cohort. The sequencing pipeline was judged likely to have produced a cluster of highly shared sequence variants as a technical artifact. An earlier analysis of approximately 590 of the donors showed that most TCR beta V segments appeared in productive rearrangements either about 87% or about 30% of the time, which broadly matched IMGT annotations. The presence/absence analyses assumed that sequencing depth was roughly uniform across donors, and that assumption may not be true. A later analysis associated 16,951 TCR beta sequences with specific HLA alleles at a false discovery rate of 0.05. Only TCR beta chains were sequenced in this cohort, and the absence of alpha or paired-chain data limited detectable features. Linkage disequilibrium might explain the correlated functional status among segregating V segments, but an unknown experimental factor could not be ruled out. The authors suggested that the approach could potentially be generalized to other disease states and immunological phenotypes. Immune exposure information for the cohort was limited to CMV serostatus.

This TCR derives from a male donor in good health and CMV-seronegative. The sequencing sample was made of PBMCs.

In nucleotide form, the sequence is TGCAGCGTTGAAGAGGTTAGGGGTCAGCCCCAGCATTTT. Its translation is CSVEEVRGQPQHF. The chain links TRBV29-1 with TRBJ1-5; TRBD1 is a possible D gene, resting on 5 matching bases. Via the germline V gene, CDR1 is SQVTM and CDR2 ANQGSEA. Trimming removed 0 bases from V and 6 bases from J, leaving 9 bases between the germline ends. The CDR3 sequence holds 13 residues, the cysteine and phenylalanine included. Kept here is only the CDR3 DNA, which spans 39 bases and is read in frame from base 1.